The rows below give T cell receptor beta chains drawn from one sample of a study of blood T cell repertoires in COVID-19. Generated by immunoSEQ multiplex PCR, the TCRdb table keeps only in-frame clones and is missing some. This sample carries roughly 500,000 clones, 75% to 90% of them seen once, and the ten largest clones take 3% to 3.5%. Sequencing input: peripheral blood. All receptors come from a human donor in a cohort sampled during active COVID-19. CDR3s include the opening cysteine and the closing phenylalanine or tryptophan. Fields, in order: V gene, J gene, clone size, D gene, CDR3 protein, CDR3 DNA. A D gene is named only where the DNA matches it firmly. Clone sizes are given selectively: once, few, many, or a class where the clone is expanded.

>TRBV30|TRBJ1-6|.|TRBD1
CAWRSYRDRLSSYNSPLHF
TGTGCCTGGCGATCGTACCGGGACAGGCTAAGCTCCTATAATTCACCCCTCCACTTT
>TRBV28|TRBJ1-4|.|.
CASSPPRVNEKLFF
TGTGCCAGCAGCCCACCCAGGGTTAATGAAAAACTGTTTTTT
>TRBV24-1|TRBJ1-2|.|.
CATSDFYGGYTF
TGTGCCACCAGTGATTTCTACGGTGGCTACACCTTC
>TRBV9|TRBJ1-1|few|.
CASSGGTRGNTEAFF
TGTGCCAGCAGCGGAGGGACTAGGGGGAACACTGAAGCTTTCTTT
>TRBV3-1/TRBV3-2|TRBJ1-2|.|.
CASSQDPRNYGYTF
TGTGCCAGCAGCCAAGACCCCAGGAACTATGGCTACACCTTC
>TRBV5-4|TRBJ2-5|.|TRBD1
CASSSGQGYVQYF
TGTGCCAGCAGCTCCGGACAGGGATACGTTCAGTACTTC
>TRBV5-4|TRBJ2-3|.|TRBD1
CASSRRPAGTGRTDTQYF
TGTGCCAGCAGCCGGCGACCGGCCGGGACAGGGCGCACAGATACGCAGTATTTT
>TRBV5-4|TRBJ2-7|.|TRBD1
CASSSPPGQGHEQYF
TGTGCCAGCAGCTCCCCCCCGGGACAGGGCCACGAGCAGTACTTC
>TRBV30|TRBJ1-5|once|.
CAWSGAAWFLGGQPQHF
TGTGCCTGGAGTGGGGCAGCTTGGTTCTTAGGTGGGCAGCCCCAGCATTTT
>TRBV6-6|TRBJ2-1|.|TRBD2
CASSHLAGGVEQFF
TGTGCCAGCAGTCATCTAGCGGGAGGGGTTGAGCAGTTCTTC
>TRBV19|TRBJ1-6|.|.
CASSQTRGSYNSPLHF
TGTGCCAGTAGTCAAACTCGAGGCTCCTATAATTCACCCCTCCACTTT
>TRBV18|TRBJ2-7|.|TRBD2
CASSTGGTGLAGYYEQYF
TGTGCCAGCTCAACAGGGGGGACGGGACTAGCGGGCTACTACGAGCAGTACTTC
>TRBV30|TRBJ1-6|.|.
CAWRPGWDSPLHF
TGTGCCTGGAGGCCCGGGTGGGATTCACCCCTCCACTTT
>TRBV28|TRBJ1-2|.|.
CASSLPAGPNYGYTF
TGTGCCAGCAGTCTCCCGGCAGGTCCTAACTATGGCTACACCTTC
>TRBV29-1|TRBJ2-3|.|TRBD2
CSVEAGRADTQYF
TGCAGCGTCGAAGCGGGAAGGGCAGATACGCAGTATTTT
>TRBV3-1/TRBV3-2|TRBJ2-6|.|.
CASSQVFQDSLRRGANVLTF
TGTGCCAGCAGCCAAGTTTTCCAGGACAGTCTACGGAGAGGGGCCAACGTCCTGACTTTC
>TRBV10-3|TRBJ1-1|.|.
CAISAGPDSNTEAFF
TGTGCCATCAGTGCGGGTCCAGATTCGAACACTGAAGCTTTCTTT
>TRBV2|TRBJ2-7|.|TRBD1
CASRSGQIYEQYF
TGTGCCAGCAGGTCGGGACAGATCTACGAGCAGTACTTC
>TRBV27|TRBJ1-2|few|.
CASSSGVYGYTF
TGTGCCAGCAGCTCCGGGGTTTATGGCTACACCTTC